The 10 T cell receptor beta chains presented below share a single source sample, sequenced in a study of blood T cells in healthy people across ages. A second about 7 to 12 cycle PCR used barcoded and J-beta primers. TCRdb called the 5' RACE reads again in MiXCR, with one record for every CDR3 protein. This sample carries about 800,000 distinct CDR3 sequences, just under 25% of them seen once, and the ten largest clones take around 3.6%. These data were also reused for a study on T cells of mothers and their children.

The sample taken for sequencing was blood. These receptors were collected from a boy between 5 and 17 years old in good health.

This clonotype was seen a handful of times. The V gene is TRBV28, the J gene TRBJ2-5; TRBD2 agrees at 8 bases. The CDR3 is made up of 15 amino acids. Trimming removed 8 bases from V and 11 bases from J; junction bases left unmatched: 19. Germline loops: CDR1 MDHEN, CDR2 SYDVKM. CDR3 nucleotide sequence: TGTGCCAGCCTAATACTTGGGGGGACTAGACGGGAGCAGTACTTC. Amino acids: CASLILGGTRREQYF. The full variable domain, completed using reference TRBV28 and TRBJ2-5, is DVKVTQSSRYLVKRTGEKVFLECVQDMDHENMFWYRQDPGLGLRLIYFSYDVKMKEKGDIPEGYSVSREKKERFSLILESASTNQTSMYLCASLILGGTRREQYFGPGTRLLVL.

The V call is TRBV11-2, the J call TRBJ2-1, with TRBD2 matching over 7 bases. Germline V gene lookup returns CDR1 SGHAT and CDR2 FQNNGV. Trimming cost V 0 bases and J 15 bases; bases outside gene matches: 8. The length of the CDR3 is 13 residues. The CDR3 region has the DNA TGTGCCAGCAGCTTAGATATGGGCGGGGGACCGTTCTTC. Translation: CASSLDMGGGPFF.

The genes are TRBV7-2 and TRBJ1-5; perhaps TRBD1 as D (5 bases). The CDR3 sequence is 14 residues long. The germline V gene encodes CDR1 SGHTA and CDR2 FQGNSA. The V gene lost 3 bases and the J gene lost 9 bases, with 15 bases spanning the gap. CDR3 DNA: TGTGCCAGCAGCTTTAGGAGCAGGGCTCGGCCCCAGCATTTT. This encodes CASSFRSRARPQHF.

This clonotype was observed a handful of times. V is TRBV28 and J is TRBJ2-7; D perhaps matches TRBD2 (6 bases). The CDR3 loop spans 14 amino acids. Germline-derived CDR1 and CDR2 are MDHEN and SYDVKM. Deletions cut 5 bases from V and 3 bases from J, with 14 bases between. The CDR3 spells CASSEAGYVYEQYF. In DNA form, the CDR3 reads TGTGCCAGCAGTGAGGCGGGATATGTCTACGAGCAGTACTTC. The complete variable domain, with remaining parts taken from reference TRBV28 and TRBJ2-7, reads DVKVTQSSRYLVKRTGEKVFLECVQDMDHENMFWYRQDPGLGLRLIYFSYDVKMKEKGDIPEGYSVSREKKERFSLILESASTNQTSMYLCASSEAGYVYEQYFGPGTRLTVT.

This clonotype was counted only a few times. The chain combines TRBV28 with TRBJ2-3; no reliable D call. CDR1 and CDR2 (germline): MDHEN, SYDVKM. Trimming cost V 3 bases and J 4 bases, with 8 bases left between them. The CDR3 loop spans 13 amino acids. The CDR3 sequence: CASSFIRADTQYF. DNA for the CDR3: TGTGCCAGCAGTTTTATTAGGGCAGATACGCAGTATTTT. Together with reference TRBV28 and TRBJ2-3, the CDR3 gives the full variable domain: DVKVTQSSRYLVKRTGEKVFLECVQDMDHENMFWYRQDPGLGLRLIYFSYDVKMKEKGDIPEGYSVSREKKERFSLILESASTNQTSMYLCASSFIRADTQYFGPGTRLTVL.

The genes are TRBV5-1 and TRBJ2-5, with D perhaps TRBD2 (5 bases). This CDR3 is built from 15 residues. The germline CDR1 and CDR2 sequences are SGHRS and YFSETQ. The V and J ends lost 3 bases and 5 bases respectively, with 17 bases between them. CDR3 DNA sequence: TGCGCCAGCAGCTCATCCAGTGTATCGGGGGAGACCCAGTACTTC. Its protein is CASSSSSVSGETQYF.

In this sample, this clonotype turned up many times. V and J are TRBV18 and TRBJ2-5; D call uncertain. The CDR3 loop spans 14 amino acids. Trimming stripped 0 bases from V and 5 bases from J, with 10 bases between. The germline CDR1 and CDR2 sequences are KGHSH and LQKENI. CDR3 amino acids: CASSPPARMETQYF. The CDR3 bases are TGTGCCAGCTCACCACCTGCGAGGATGGAGACCCAGTACTTC.

V usage is TRBV29-1 and J usage is TRBJ2-1; 11 bases line up with TRBD1. Germline CDR1 reads SQVTM; CDR2 reads ANQGSEA. This CDR3 is 13 amino acids long. The junction had 5 bases not matched to a gene; V was cut back by 7 bases and J by 6 bases. Here the CDR3 reads CSATGTGGNEQFF. DNA of the CDR3: TGCAGCGCAACCGGGACAGGGGGCAATGAGCAGTTCTTC.

Only a few counts were recorded for this clonotype. The V and J genes are TRBV29-1 and TRBJ2-1; 10 bases map to TRBD2. CDR3 size: 15 residues. Germline V gene lookup returns CDR1 SQVTM and CDR2 ANQGSEA. The J segment lost 9 bases and the V segment lost 8 bases, leaving 16 bases of the junction unmatched. CDR3 protein: CSLTEPSGRRGEQFF. Written as DNA, the CDR3 is TGCAGCCTTACCGAACCTAGCGGGAGAAGGGGTGAGCAGTTCTTC.

CDR3 sequence: CASSAKSGTTLYNEQFF. CDR3 bases: TGTGCCAGCAGCGCCAAAAGCGGGACTACGCTCTACAATGAGCAGTTCTTC. The V and J genes are TRBV7-2 and TRBJ2-1; TRBD2 aligns across 7 bases. Germline lookup yields CDR1 SGHTA and CDR2 FQGNSA. After removal of 5 bases from V and 3 bases from J, the junction contained 13 bases not matched to a gene. The CDR3 totals 17 residues.